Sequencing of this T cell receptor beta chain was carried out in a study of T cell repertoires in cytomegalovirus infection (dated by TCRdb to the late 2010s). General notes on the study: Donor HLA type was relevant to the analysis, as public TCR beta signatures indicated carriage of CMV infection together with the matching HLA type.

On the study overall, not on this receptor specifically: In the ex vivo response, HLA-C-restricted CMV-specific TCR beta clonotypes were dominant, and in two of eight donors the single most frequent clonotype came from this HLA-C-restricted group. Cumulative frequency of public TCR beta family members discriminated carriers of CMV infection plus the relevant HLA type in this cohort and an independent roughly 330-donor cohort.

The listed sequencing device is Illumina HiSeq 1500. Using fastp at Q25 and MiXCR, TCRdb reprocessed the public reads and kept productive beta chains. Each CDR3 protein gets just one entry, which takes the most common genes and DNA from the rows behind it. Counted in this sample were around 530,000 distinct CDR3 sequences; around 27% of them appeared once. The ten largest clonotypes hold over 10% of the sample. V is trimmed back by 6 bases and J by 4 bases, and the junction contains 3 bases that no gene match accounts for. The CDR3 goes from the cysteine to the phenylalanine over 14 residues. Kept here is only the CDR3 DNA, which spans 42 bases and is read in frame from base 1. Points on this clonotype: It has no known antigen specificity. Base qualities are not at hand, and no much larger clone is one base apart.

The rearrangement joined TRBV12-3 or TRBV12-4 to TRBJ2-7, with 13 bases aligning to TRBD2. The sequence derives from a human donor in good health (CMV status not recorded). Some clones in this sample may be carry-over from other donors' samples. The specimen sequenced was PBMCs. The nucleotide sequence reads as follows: TGTGCCAGCAGCGGGACTAGCGGGGTTTACGAGCAGTACTTC. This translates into CASSGTSGVYEQYF.